The T cell receptor beta chain under discussion was sequenced for a study of control samples from healthy donors and cancer patients. Germline V gives CDR1 SGHTA, CDR2 FQGNSA. The CDR3 extends over 16 amino acids. V was clipped by 4 bases and J by 3 bases, with 17 bases between them. Assay used: immunoSEQ multiplex PCR; TCRdb lists only in-frame clones, some missing. The table records approximately 150,000 clones, 89% of them present only once. The table lists this clone with a count of one. Material: blood. This TCR came from a man in his thirties or forties in good health. This rearrangement joins TRBV7-2 to TRBJ2-3; D is unclear. CDR3 amino acids: CASSSTGIPGTDTQYF. The CDR3 DNA reads TGTGCCAGCAGCTCCACCGGAATCCCTGGGACAGATACGCAGTATTTT.